These 28 T cell receptor beta chains came from one sample sequenced in a study of beta chain features in type 1 diabetes. Sequenced material consisted of expressed TCRB transcripts (all of the isolated RNA was reverse transcribed). Produced via immunoSEQ multiplex PCR; TCRdb's table is partial and in-frame only. This sample has about 930,000 clones, with roughly a sixth found just once. The sequenced sample consisted of naive CD4+ T cells from blood. The receptors shown here come from a woman aged 18-29 years in good health.

This chain connects TRBV7-2 to TRBJ2-7; D might be TRBD1 (6 bases). CDR1 SGHTA and CDR2 FQGNSA come from the germline V gene. V dropped 1 base and J dropped 6 bases, with 13 bases sitting between them. This CDR3 comprises 14 residues. The CDR3 DNA reads TGTGCCAGCAGCTTAGGGACAAACAGGGCCGAGCAGTACTTC. Protein: CASSLGTNRAEQYF.

The chain joins TRBV6-1 to TRBJ2-7, with 7 positions matching TRBD1. The CDR3 has 15 residues. Germline loops: CDR1 MNHNS, CDR2 SASEGT. V was pared by 5 bases and J by 3 bases, with 10 bases of the junction left unmatched. CDR3 bases: TGTGCCAGCAGTCCAGCCGGGACAGCTCTCTACGAGCAGTACTTC. As protein: CASSPAGTALYEQYF.

This clone has just a few counts. This chain uses TRBV18 with TRBJ1-2; D unclear. With 2 bases removed from V and 4 bases from J, the gap between germline ends came to 11 bases. Germline CDR1 KGHSH, CDR2 LQKENI. The CDR3 loop spans 14 amino acids. The CDR3 loop is CASSPTIEGYGYTF. CDR3 nucleotide sequence: TGTGCCAGCTCACCAACAATCGAGGGCTATGGCTACACCTTC.

Concerning this clone itself: A junction boundary mismatches the germline segment, possibly from a read error. The chain has TRBV15 and TRBJ1-2; TRBD1 matches at 10 bases. Germline V gives CDR1 LNHNV, CDR2 YYDKDF (reference sequence). CDR3 length: 14 residues. The CDR3 DNA sequence: TGTGCCGCCAGCAGACGACAGGGGGCTTATGGCTACACCTTC. Its translation is CAASRRQGAYGYTF.

This clone showed up just once. V and J are TRBV19 and TRBJ2-1, with TRBD2 identical over 7 bases. CDR3 length: 17 amino acids. Germline CDR1 and CDR2: LNHDA and SQIVND (reference sequence). The V and J ends lost 5 bases and 0 bases, in that order; junction bases with no gene match: 10. The CDR3 DNA reads as TGTGCCAGTAGTCCCACCCTTCAGCGGGGCTCCTACAATGAGCAGTTCTTC. It specifies CASSPTLQRGSYNEQFF.

The chain joins TRBV4-3 to TRBJ1-2, with D possibly TRBD1 on 5 matching bases. The CDR3 is 15 residues long. Trimming took 9 bases from V and 2 from J, leaving 19 bases between them. Germline loops: CDR1 LGHNA, CDR2 YSLEER. In nucleotides, the CDR3 is TGCGCCAGTAGCAGTGCTAGGGACGGGAACTATGGCTACACCTTC. It specifies CASSSARDGNYGYTF.

The V call is TRBV5-6, the J call TRBJ1-2; D is possibly TRBD1 (5 bases). The germline CDR1 and CDR2 sequences are SGHDT and YYEEEE. Trimming removed 0 bases at V and 3 bases at J, with 21 bases between. The CDR3 has 18 residues. Here the CDR3 DNA reads TGTGCCAGCAGCTTGGTGGCGGGAAGACGGGGGTCTGACTATGGCTACACCTTC. Encoded protein: CASSLVAGRRGSDYGYTF.

In its sample, this clone was seen a few times. The V gene is TRBV25-1, the J gene TRBJ2-3; D may be TRBD2 (5 bases). From germline, CDR1 is MGHDK and CDR2 SYGVNS. V was clipped by 1 base and J by 5 bases, with 19 bases between them. The CDR3 runs to 17 residues. The CDR3 sequence is CASSELGSGAHKDTQYF. CDR3 bases: TGTGCCAGCAGTGAATTGGGGAGCGGAGCGCACAAAGATACGCAGTATTTT.

V usage is TRBV11-2 and J usage is TRBJ2-3; 16 positions match TRBD2. The CDR3 runs to 19 residues. V lost 5 bases, J lost 7 bases, and 15 bases stayed unmatched. Germline CDR1 SGHAT, CDR2 FQNNGV. The CDR3 DNA reads TGTGCCAGCAGCCCCGGGACTAGCGGGAGGGCCGTTGACTTGAATACGCAGTATTTT. Translating gives CASSPGTSGRAVDLNTQYF.

V gene TRBV15 combines with J gene TRBJ2-1; 10 bases fit TRBD1. The V gene end was trimmed by 0 bases and the J gene end by 7 bases; junction bases not matched to a gene: 9. The CDR3 totals 17 residues. CDR1 is LNHNV and CDR2 is YYDKDF in the germline V gene (reference sequence). The CDR3 spells CATSRDYMGQGRNEQFF. DNA of the CDR3: TGTGCCACCAGCAGAGATTACATGGGACAGGGGAGGAATGAGCAGTTCTTC.

The rearrangement uses TRBV10-3 and TRBJ2-5; tentatively, D is TRBD1 (5 bases). The length of the CDR3 is 12 residues. The germline V gene has CDR1 ENHRY and CDR2 SYGVKD. The V and J ends lost 6 bases and 6 bases respectively, with 11 bases between them. CDR3 sequence: CAISRVGKTQYF. In DNA form, the CDR3 reads TGTGCCATCAGCAGGGTGGGAAAGACCCAGTACTTC.

The chain uses TRBV27 and TRBJ1-4, with D maybe TRBD1 (5 bases). The CDR3 extends over 16 amino acids. Trimming pared 6 bases from V and 0 bases from J, leaving 14 bases between. Germline CDR1 is MNHEY and CDR2 is SMNVEV (reference sequence). In DNA, the CDR3 is TGTGCCAGCAGCGACCGGACACCAGCAACTAATGAAAAACTGTTTTTT. Residues: CASSDRTPATNEKLFF.

Only a few counts were recorded for this clone. This chain links TRBV28 with TRBJ2-7; 8 positions match TRBD2. Germline trimming cut 5 bases from V and 6 bases from J; bases unmatched to any gene: 9. CDR1 and CDR2 from the germline V gene are MDHEN and SYDVKM. This CDR3 region has 14 residues. This chain's CDR3 is CASSVPGLVGEQYF. The CDR3 DNA is TGTGCCAGCAGTGTCCCGGGACTAGTCGGCGAGCAGTACTTC.

This clone was counted a few times. The chain has TRBV7-2 and TRBJ2-5, with D maybe TRBD1 (6 bases). The assigned J gene may be wrong: the sequence end matches TRBJ2-7 better. The CDR3 sequence is 14 residues long. Germline lookup yields CDR1 SGHTA and CDR2 FQGNSA. This CDR3 is CASSANGGPYEQYF. The DNA of the CDR3 is TGTGCCAGCAGCGCAAATGGGGGCCCCTACGAGCAGTACTTC.

This clone was seen more than once but under ten times. The V call is TRBV29-1, the J call TRBJ2-1, with D perhaps assigned TRBD1 or TRBD2 (5 bases each). This CDR3 is 13 amino acids long. CDR1 SQVTM and CDR2 ANQGSEA come from the germline V gene. The germline V and J ends were trimmed by 7 bases and 6 bases, with 16 bases remaining between them. The CDR3 loop reads CSGGYYYSNEQFF. CDR3 coding DNA: TGCAGCGGGGGGTACTATTACAGCAATGAGCAGTTCTTC.

The chain links TRBV19 to TRBJ1-1; 9 bases fit TRBD1. The germline CDR1 and CDR2 sequences are LNHDA and SQIVND (reference sequence). The J segment lost 1 base and the V segment lost 7 bases, leaving 4 bases of the junction unmatched. The CDR3 sequence is 14 residues long. The CDR3 bases are TGTGCCAGTACGGCGGACAGGGGGAACACTGAAGCTTTCTTT. Translation: CASTADRGNTEAFF.

The chain links TRBV5-4 to TRBJ1-4; the D is unclear. The CDR3 runs to 12 residues. V lost 3 bases to trimming and J lost 7 bases, with 7 bases between them. CDR1 is SGHNT and CDR2 is YYREEE in the germline V gene (reference sequence). CDR3 protein: CASSWSGEKLFF. The CDR3 coding sequence is TGTGCCAGCAGCTGGTCGGGTGAAAAACTGTTTTTT.

This chain joins TRBV28 and TRBJ1-6; D is uncertain. This CDR3 is 12 amino acids long. With 3 bases removed from V and 9 bases from J, the gap between germline ends came to 6 bases. Germline V gene lookup returns CDR1 MDHEN and CDR2 SYDVKM. CDR3 protein: CASSLQVSPLHF. CDR3 sequence (DNA): TGTGCCAGCAGTTTGCAGGTTTCACCCCTCCACTTT. Based on the CDR3 plus reference TRBV28 and TRBJ1-6, the full variable domain is DVKVTQSSRYLVKRTGEKVFLECVQDMDHENMFWYRQDPGLGLRLIYFSYDVKMKEKGDIPEGYSVSREKKERFSLILESASTNQTSMYLCASSLQVSPLHFGNGTRLTVT.

This clone was picked up a small number of times. V gene TRBV5-1 combines with J gene TRBJ1-2, with 7 bases lining up with TRBD1. Germline V lookup: CDR1 SGHRS, CDR2 YFSETQ. V shed 3 bases and J 3 bases; nucleotides not matched to a gene: 5. The CDR3 loop spans 14 amino acids. CDR3 protein: CASSSTGTDYGYTF. The DNA of the CDR3 is TGCGCCAGCAGCTCGACCGGGACAGACTATGGCTACACCTTC. The whole variable domain, filled in from reference TRBV5-1 and TRBJ1-2, reads KAGVTQTPRYLIKTRGQQVTLSCSPISGHRSVSWYQQTPGQGLQFLFEYFSETQRNKGNFPGRFSGRQFSNSRSEMNVSTLELGDSALYLCASSSTGTDYGYTFGSGTRLTVV.

In its sample, this clone was seen a few times. This sequence joins TRBV10-3 and TRBJ2-5; the D gene is possibly TRBD1 (6 bases). Germline CDR1 and CDR2: ENHRY and SYGVKD. The CDR3 contains 12 residues. V was pared by 7 bases and J by 4 bases, with 10 bases between. CDR3 residues: CAIKGEGETQYF. In DNA, the CDR3 is TGTGCCATCAAGGGGGAAGGAGAGACCCAGTACTTC.

This clone was counted between two and nine times. The genes are TRBV28 and TRBJ2-5; D is ambiguous. This CDR3 comprises 14 residues. Trimming removed 3 bases at V and 2 bases at J, with 10 bases between. CDR1 and CDR2 (germline): MDHEN, SYDVKM. The DNA for the CDR3 is TGTGCCAGCAGTTTTAGTCCGGCTCAAGAGACCCAGTACTTC. Translating it yields CASSFSPAQETQYF.

This clone was observed a handful of times. J is TRBJ2-7 and V is TRBV6-6; 8 positions match TRBD1. Germline values: CDR1 MNHNY, CDR2 SVGAGI (reference sequence). The CDR3 covers 12 residues. V dropped 9 bases and J dropped 7; count of bases not matched to a gene: 8. Written as DNA, the CDR3 is TGTGCCAGAACGGACAGGGCGCGGGAGCAGTACTTC. Translation: CARTDRAREQYF.

This clone was counted only a few times. In the same sample, other DNA sequences code for this CDR3. The J gene is TRBJ2-3, the V gene TRBV28, with 7 bases lining up with TRBD2. V gave up 4 bases and J gave up 0 bases; unmatched junction bases: 1. The CDR3 loop spans 14 amino acids. CDR1 is MDHEN, CDR2 SYDVKM, per germline. The CDR3 nucleotides are TGTGCCAGCAGTTCAGCGGGAAGCACAGATACGCAGTATTTT. Its translation is CASSSAGSTDTQYF. The full variable domain, with the rest looked up from reference TRBV28 and TRBJ2-3, is DVKVTQSSRYLVKRTGEKVFLECVQDMDHENMFWYRQDPGLGLRLIYFSYDVKMKEKGDIPEGYSVSREKKERFSLILESASTNQTSMYLCASSSAGSTDTQYFGPGTRLTVL.

This chain joins TRBV7-2 and TRBJ2-5, with 7 bases aligning to TRBD1. The CDR3 is 12 amino acids. Germline V gene lookup returns CDR1 SGHTA and CDR2 FQGNSA. Unmatched junction bases numbered 3, after V lost 2 bases and J lost 9 bases. DNA for the CDR3: TGTGCCAGCAGCTTACCCAGGGGGTCCCAGTACTTC. This encodes CASSLPRGSQYF. Full variable domain (outside the CDR3, taken from reference TRBV7-2 and TRBJ2-5): GAGVSQSPSNKVTEKGKDVELRCDPISGHTALYWYRQSLGQGLEFLIYFQGNSAPDKSGLPSDRFSAERTGGSVSTLTIQRTQQEDSAVYLCASSLPRGSQYFGPGTRLLVL.

This clone has just a few counts. The chain has TRBV4-3 and TRBJ2-3; the D gene is possibly TRBD2 (6 bases). The CDR3 has 16 residues. Germline assignment: CDR1 LGHNA and CDR2 YSLEER. Trimming removed 1 base at V and 2 bases at J, with 13 bases between. The CDR3 here is CASSQGVSGPTDTQYF. The CDR3, as DNA: TGCGCCAGCAGCCAAGGGGTTAGCGGACCCACAGATACGCAGTATTTT.

The chain couples TRBV20-1 to TRBJ2-5, with D possibly matching TRBD1 (6 bases). Trimming took 8 bases from V and 0 from J, leaving 7 bases between them. This CDR3 comprises 11 residues. From germline, CDR1 is DFQATT and CDR2 SNEGSKA (reference sequence). The CDR3 DNA follows: TGCAGTACAGGGTACCAAGAGACCCAGTACTTC. Encoded protein: CSTGYQETQYF.

The J gene is TRBJ2-5, the V gene TRBV5-8; the D gene is possibly TRBD1 (6 bases). The CDR3 is 16 residues long. Trimming shortened V by 4 bases and J by 1 base, and 17 bases separated the two germline ends. Germline V gives CDR1 SGHTS, CDR2 YDEGEE. The CDR3 DNA is TGTGCCAGCAGCCCCCTCGTGGGGACACGCCAAGAGACCCAGTACTTC. This gives the protein CASSPLVGTRQETQYF.

J is TRBJ2-5 and V is TRBV4-3; possible D gene TRBD2, 5 bases. Germline values: CDR1 LGHNA, CDR2 YSLEER. The CDR3 is 14 amino acids. Between the trimmed V and J ends, which lost 3 bases and 4 bases, there was a span of 12 bases. CDR3 nucleotide sequence: TGCGCCAGCAGCCAGCTAGCTTCGAGAGAGACCCAGTACTTC. Residues: CASSQLASRETQYF.